A single sample is the source of the 31 T cell receptor beta chains below, sequenced in a study of breast tumors, draining lymph nodes, adjacent tissues. MiXCR, run by TCRdb on the multiplex PCR reads, gives a single entry per CDR3 protein. The sample lists 190,000 or so distinct CDR3 sequences; about 32% were seen once. Samples came from axillary lymph nodes draining the breast cancer. The specimen sequenced was axillary lymph node tissue. All receptors derive from a female donor with breast cancer. Some clones in this sample may be carry-over from other donors' samples.

The J gene is TRBJ2-3, the V gene TRBV6-1; 7 nucleotides match TRBD2. Germline trimming cut 11 bases from V and 5 bases from J; bases unmatched to any gene: 10. This CDR3 region has 13 residues. Per the germline V gene, CDR1 is MNHNS and CDR2 is SASEGT. CDR3 protein: CAATVGEGDTQYF. For the CDR3, the DNA is TGTGCCGCCACCGTCGGGGAGGGAGATACGCAGTATTTT.

CDR3 coding DNA: TGTGCCAGCAGCCCTCGGGCAGCCTCGAACACCGGGGAGCTGTTTTTT. It translates to CASSPRAASNTGELFF. The rearrangement links TRBV6-4 to TRBJ2-2; D not certain. The CDR3 spans 16 residues. The V gene lost 6 bases and the J gene lost 0 bases, with 14 bases spanning the gap. Per the germline V gene, CDR1 is MRHNA and CDR2 is SNTAGT.

The chain recombines TRBV12-3 or TRBV12-4 with TRBJ1-5, with D maybe TRBD1 (5 bases). Trimming cost V 6 bases and J 7 bases, with 16 bases left between them. The CDR3 loop spans 14 amino acids. The CDR3 sequence: CASSLTRGKQPQHF. CDR3 sequence (DNA): TGTGCCAGCAGCCTGACCCGGGGGAAGCAGCCCCAGCATTTT.

A note on this clonotype: A much more abundant neighbour one base away suggests this may be a read error. The chain combines TRBV6-5 with TRBJ1-4; D not resolved. The germline V and J ends were trimmed by 8 bases and 2 bases, with 15 bases remaining between them. The length of the CDR3 is 15 residues. Germline lookup yields CDR1 MNHEY and CDR2 SVGAGI. The CDR3 DNA sequence: TGTGCCAGCGGTGGCGGATGGGGTACTAATGAAAAACTGTTTTTT. Its protein product is CASGGGWGTNEKLFF.

Turning to this clonotype: Since a much larger clone is just one base distant, this may be a read error. The genes are TRBV7-3 and TRBJ2-1; the match to TRBD1 covers 9 bases. The CDR3 extends over 16 amino acids. The germline gives CDR1 SGHTA, CDR2 FQGTGA. This chain's CDR3 is CASSHTGGRRNNERFF. The CDR3, as DNA: TGTGCCAGCAGCCACACAGGGGGCAGGAGAAACAATGAGCGGTTCTTC.

This chain links TRBV28 with TRBJ2-7, with 8 bases fitting TRBD1. The length of the CDR3 is 16 residues. CDR1 and CDR2 (germline): MDHEN, SYDVKM. Trimming removed 5 bases from V and 0 bases from J; junction bases left unmatched: 9. The CDR3 is CASSPPGQGASYEQYF. The CDR3 region has the DNA TGTGCCAGCAGTCCCCCGGGCCAGGGGGCCTCCTACGAGCAGTACTTC.

The rearrangement joins TRBV30 to TRBJ1-1; no clear D. CDR1 and CDR2 (germline): GTSNPN, SVGIG (reference sequence). The CDR3 covers 12 residues. Trimming took 3 bases from V and 6 from J, leaving 11 bases between them. CDR3 nucleotide sequence: TGTGCCTGGAGCGACATATACGCTGAAGCTTTCTTT. Protein product: CAWSDIYAEAFF.

This clonotype was picked up many times. This sequence joins TRBV4-3 and TRBJ2-7; TRBD1 is a possible D gene (6 bases). The germline V gene has CDR1 LGHNA and CDR2 YSLEER. The CDR3 is 18 residues long. The germline V and J ends were trimmed by 0 bases and 0 bases, with 18 bases remaining between them. CDR3 residues: CASSQDLGGSATSYEQYF. DNA for the CDR3: TGCGCCAGCAGCCAAGATCTAGGGGGTAGCGCAACCTCCTACGAGCAGTACTTC.

This clonotype was seen at least ten times. The gene calls are TRBV5-1 and TRBJ1-4; no clear D. V was pared by 5 bases and J by 0 bases, with 8 bases between. CDR1 and CDR2 from the germline V gene are SGHRS and YFSETQ. There are 14 residues in the CDR3. This CDR3 reads CASRPQATNEKLFF. The CDR3 region has the DNA TGCGCCAGCAGACCTCAGGCAACTAATGAAAAACTGTTTTTT. The whole variable domain, remainder taken from reference TRBV5-1 and TRBJ1-4, is KAGVTQTPRYLIKTRGQQVTLSCSPISGHRSVSWYQQTPGQGLQFLFEYFSETQRNKGNFPGRFSGRQFSNSRSEMNVSTLELGDSALYLCASRPQATNEKLFFGSGTQLSVL.

This clonotype was found a few times. The CDR3 here is CASSHGASNYGYTF. The CDR3 nucleotides are TGTGCCAGCAGTCACGGGGCCTCTAACTATGGCTACACCTTC. V gene TRBV6-6 combines with J gene TRBJ1-2; tentatively, D is TRBD1 (5 bases). CDR1 is MNHNY and CDR2 is SVGAGI in the germline V gene (reference sequence). This CDR3 is 14 amino acids long. The V and J ends lost 5 bases and 0 bases respectively, with 10 bases between them.

This clonotype was seen a handful of times. DNA for the CDR3: TGTGCCAGCAGTCAACCCGGACAGGGGTTCGATGGCTACACCTTC. Translated, it gives CASSQPGQGFDGYTF. The V and J genes are TRBV6-1 and TRBJ1-2; the match to TRBD1 covers 9 bases. The V gene end was trimmed by 5 bases and the J gene end by 6 bases; junction bases not matched to a gene: 10. CDR1 and CDR2 from the germline V gene are MNHNS and SASEGT. The CDR3 is made up of 15 amino acids.

The chain uses TRBV7-2 and TRBJ1-6; possible D gene TRBD1, 5 bases. With 2 bases removed from V and 7 bases from J, the gap between germline ends came to 12 bases. The length of the CDR3 is 15 residues. Germline assignment: CDR1 SGHTA and CDR2 FQGNSA. Here the CDR3 DNA reads TGTGCCAGCAGCTTAATAAGGGGCACCAATTCACCCCTCCACTTT. Residues: CASSLIRGTNSPLHF.

This clonotype showed up just a few times. This clone may be a read error of a much larger clone one base away. This rearrangement joins TRBV20-1 to TRBJ2-1; D possibly uses TRBD1 or TRBD2 (5 bases each). The germline V gene has CDR1 DFQATT and CDR2 SNEGSKA (reference sequence). The CDR3 covers 15 residues. The CDR3 here is CSARDTGLSSNEQFF. CDR3 sequence (DNA): TGCAGTGCTAGGGACACAGGACTTTCCTCCAATGAGCAGTTCTTC.

This clonotype was seen only a few times. Given a much more abundant clone one base away, this may be a read error. This chain uses TRBV5-8 with TRBJ1-2; TRBD1 matches 8 bases. CDR1 SGHTS and CDR2 YDEGEE come from the germline V gene. Unmatched junction bases numbered 1, after V lost 2 bases and J lost 4 bases. This CDR3 comprises 13 residues. The CDR3 DNA follows: TGTGCCAGCAGCTTCCAGGGGGCCTATGGCTACACCTTC. It is translated as CASSFQGAYGYTF.

This clonotype was counted ten times or more. The V gene is TRBV30, the J gene TRBJ2-5, with TRBD2 identical over 10 bases. Per germline, CDR1 GTSNPN and CDR2 SVGIG (reference sequence). The CDR3 has 13 residues. The J segment lost 3 bases and the V segment lost 7 bases, leaving 5 bases of the junction unmatched. CDR3 amino acids: CASLAGVEETQYF. The CDR3 DNA follows: TGTGCCTCTCTAGCGGGGGTAGAAGAGACCCAGTACTTC.

The table lists this clonotype with many counts. The gene calls are TRBV5-6 and TRBJ2-5; D is unresolved. V lost 2 bases and J 1 base, leaving 9 bases between the germline ends. The germline V gene encodes CDR1 SGHDT and CDR2 YYEEEE. The CDR3 has 14 amino acids. The CDR3 DNA sequence: TGTGCCAGCAGCTTCAGGAGCGTCCAAGAGACCCAGTACTTC. Amino acids: CASSFRSVQETQYF.

There are a few counts of this clonotype. With a much larger clone just one base away, this may be a read error. The chain joins TRBV5-8 to TRBJ2-7; possibly TRBD1 or TRBD2 for D (5 bases each). CDR3 length: 15 residues. Germline V gene data show CDR1 as SGHTS and CDR2 as YDEGEE. V was trimmed by 0 bases and J by 6 bases, leaving 16 bases between them. The CDR3 spells CASSLVPTGAIEQYF. The CDR3 DNA sequence: TGTGCCAGCAGCTTGGTCCCTACCGGGGCGATCGAGCAGTACTTC. Full variable domain (missing parts from reference TRBV5-8 and TRBJ2-7): EAGVTQSPTHLIKTRGQQATLRCSPISGHTSVYWYQQALGLGLQFLLWYDEGEERNRGNFPPRFSGRQFPNYSSELNVNALELEDSALYLCASSLVPTGAIEQYFGPGTRLTVT.

Many counts were recorded for this clonotype. The rearrangement joins TRBV20-1 to TRBJ2-3, with 10 bases identical to TRBD2. Looked up from germline, CDR1 is DFQATT and CDR2 is SNEGSKA (reference sequence). The CDR3 consists of 14 residues. V lost 6 bases and J lost 2; bases outside the gene matches: 5. The CDR3 region is CSALAGAHTDTQYF. In DNA form, the CDR3 reads TGCAGTGCCCTAGCGGGAGCTCACACAGATACGCAGTATTTT.

With regard to this clonotype: A much larger clone is a single base away; this may be a read error. The chain recombines TRBV6-5 with TRBJ1-2; TRBD1 matches 7 bases. Germline CDR1 is MNHEY and CDR2 is SVGAGI. CDR3 size: 14 residues. V trimming: 7 bases; J trimming: 0 bases; junction bases outside the gene matches: 5. Here the CDR3 DNA reads TGTGCCAGCAACCAGGGGGGATCTAACTATGGCTACACCTTC. Translation: CASNQGGSNYGYTF.

Ten or more counts support this clonotype. The junction differs from germline at one of its ends, possibly a read error. The rearrangement joins TRBV6-2 or TRBV6-3 to TRBJ2-6; maybe TRBD2 (7 bases). The CDR3 length is 13 residues. Germline CDR1 reads MNHEY; CDR2 reads SVGEGT. In nucleotides, the CDR3 is TGTGCCAGCAGTTTGGGGGGGGCCCACGTCCTGACTTTC. Protein sequence: CASSLGGAHVLTF.

In this sample, this clonotype turned up many times. V is TRBV10-2 and J is TRBJ1-2; 9 nucleotides match TRBD1. Trimming cost V 7 bases and J 3 bases; bases outside gene matches: 9. The V gene's germline CDR1 is WSHSY and CDR2 SAAADI. The CDR3 is 15 residues long. CDR3 loop: CASTYGTGGDYGYTF. CDR3 in DNA: TGCGCCAGCACCTATGGTACAGGGGGCGACTATGGCTACACCTTC.

This clonotype was seen many times. The V and J genes are TRBV9 and TRBJ2-3; D not certain. The CDR3 has 14 residues. Germline V gene data show CDR1 as SGDLS and CDR2 as YYNGEE. Trimming took off 0 bases at V and 0 bases at J, with 5 bases between the two ends. The CDR3, as DNA: TGTGCCAGCAGCGTAGCCCCGAGCACAGATACGCAGTATTTT. As protein: CASSVAPSTDTQYF.

This clonotype was observed at least ten times. The chain uses TRBV30 and TRBJ1-2, with D possibly TRBD1 on 6 matching bases. Germline V gives CDR1 GTSNPN, CDR2 SVGIG (reference sequence). CDR3 length equals 12 residues. Between the trimmed V and J ends, which lost 4 bases and 11 bases, there was a span of 17 bases. CDR3 DNA: TGTGCCTGGACCAGGGGTGGAGATCGGTACACCTTC. Translating gives CAWTRGGDRYTF.

CDR3 nucleotides: TGCAGTGCTCGCCGGGGTCCGGGCTATGGCTACACCTTC. This encodes CSARRGPGYGYTF. The rearrangement links TRBV20-1 to TRBJ1-2; D ambiguous. This CDR3 is 13 amino acids long. V was clipped by 5 bases and J by 4 bases, with 14 bases between them. Germline V gene sequence: CDR1 DFQATT, CDR2 SNEGSKA (reference sequence).

This clonotype occurred many times. The chain has TRBV3-1 and TRBJ2-1, with D perhaps given as TRBD1 or TRBD2 (5 bases each). The V end was cut by 3 bases, the J end by 9 bases, with 9 bases between. The length of the CDR3 is 12 residues. CDR1 is LGHDT and CDR2 is YNNKEL in the germline V gene (reference sequence). CDR3 protein: CASSQGVIEQFF. CDR3 sequence (DNA): TGTGCCAGCAGCCAGGGGGTTATTGAGCAGTTCTTC.

This clonotype was picked up many times. The chain couples TRBV27 to TRBJ1-6; 10 bases are a match to TRBD1. This CDR3 contains 16 residues. Germline values: CDR1 MNHEY, CDR2 SMNVEV (reference sequence). J lost 5 bases, V lost 5 bases, and 6 bases had no gene match. The CDR3 DNA reads as TGTGCCAGCAGTCCGAGACAGGGGGCGAATAATTCACCCCTCCACTTT. Translated: CASSPRQGANNSPLHF.

The rearrangement joins TRBV10-1 to TRBJ2-1; D might be TRBD2 (8 bases). CDR1 WNHNN and CDR2 SYGVQD come from the germline V gene (reference sequence). There are 16 residues in the CDR3. The V gene lost 2 bases and the J gene lost 7 bases, with 18 bases spanning the gap. This chain's CDR3 is CASSEEGLGGWNEQFF. CDR3 DNA sequence: TGCGCCAGCAGTGAGGAGGGACTAGGGGGCTGGAATGAGCAGTTCTTC.

This clonotype has a single count. The V and J genes are TRBV20-1 and TRBJ1-2; D might be TRBD1 (5 bases). V was shortened by 6 bases and J by 3 bases, with 11 bases between the two germline ends. In germline, CDR1 is DFQATT, CDR2 SNEGSKA (reference sequence). This CDR3 contains 12 residues. The CDR3 nucleotides read TGCAGTGCCTACGACAGATACTATGGCTACACCTTC. It encodes CSAYDRYYGYTF.

This clonotype was seen repeatedly, ten times or more. The chain has TRBV20-1 and TRBJ2-5, with 8 bases lining up with TRBD2. Germline V CDR1 and CDR2: DFQATT, SNEGSKA (reference sequence). The CDR3 runs 14 residues. V shed 0 bases, J shed 7 bases, and the junction held 7 bases outside the gene matches. Written as DNA, the CDR3 is TGCAGTGCTAGAGATCCCCGGGCGGGGGGGACCCAGTACTTC. As protein: CSARDPRAGGTQYF.

This clonotype showed up just a few times. Possible read error: a much larger clone is one base away. The V and J genes are TRBV6-5 and TRBJ2-7; 7 bases fit TRBD1. CDR3 length: 14 amino acids. V was pared by 6 bases and J by 5 bases, with 10 bases of the junction left unmatched. The germline V gene encodes CDR1 MNHEY and CDR2 SVGAGI. The CDR3, as DNA: TGTGCCAGCAGCCCACAACAGGGGATTGACGAGCAGTACTTC. Its protein is CASSPQQGIDEQYF.

This clonotype was picked up a small number of times. A single base separates this from a much larger clone, so it may be a read error. V gene TRBV30 combines with J gene TRBJ2-3; D is possibly TRBD2 (6 bases). Germline CDR1 and CDR2: GTSNPN and SVGIG (reference sequence). The length of the CDR3 is 13 residues. This CDR3 is CAWSTGGADMQYF. In nucleotides, the CDR3 is TGTGCCTGGAGTACGGGCGGGGCAGATATGCAGTATTTT.